This passage covers 20 T cell receptor beta chains from one sample sequenced in a study of high-grade serous ovarian cancer treatment subgroups. Measured with immunoSEQ multiplex PCR; TCRdb has only the in-frame clones, and not every one. Altogether more than 15,000 clones are present, around 79% being singletons, with the ten largest covering about 6.4%. Tumor tissue was taken before any definitive surgery or chemotherapy was given. The sequenced sample was tumor tissue. The receptors were sampled from a human donor with high-grade serous ovarian cancer.

The chain recombines TRBV4-1 with TRBJ2-1, with D uncertain. Trimming shortened V by 1 base and J by 0 bases, and 10 bases separated the two germline ends. Germline V gene lookup returns CDR1 MGHRA and CDR2 YSYEKL. This CDR3 region has 16 residues. The CDR3 spells CASSQGPGLSYNEQFF. The CDR3 nucleotides read TGCGCCAGCAGCCAAGGTCCAGGCCTCTCCTACAATGAGCAGTTCTTC.

V usage is TRBV19 and J usage is TRBJ2-1, with D maybe TRBD2 (6 bases). Germline CDR1 LNHDA, CDR2 SQIVND (reference sequence). This CDR3 is built from 15 residues. The ends were cut back, 8 bases at V and 0 bases at J, with 14 bases in the middle. CDR3 in DNA: TGTGCCAGTTCACCTAGCGCGAGCTCCTACAATGAGCAGTTCTTC. The encoded protein is CASSPSASSYNEQFF.

V usage is TRBV21-1 and J usage is TRBJ2-1; TRBD1 is the table's D call, not checked against the DNA. TRBV21-1 is described as a pseudogene. The CDR3 is 16 residues long. The chain's CDR3 is CASSKLIVHSYNEQFF. The CDR3 region has the DNA TGTGCCAGCAGCAAATTAATCGTACACTCCTACAATGAGCAGTTCTTC.

This clone has a single count. V and J are TRBV4-1 and TRBJ2-1; D is ambiguous. The germline gives CDR1 MGHRA, CDR2 YSYEKL. The CDR3 contains 14 residues. V was pared by 3 bases and J by 0 bases, with 6 bases between. The CDR3 nucleotides are TGCGCCAGCAGCCAGAGCAGCTCCTACAATGAGCAGTTCTTC. Amino acids: CASSQSSSYNEQFF.

The chain carries TRBV19 and TRBJ2-1; D remains unclear. The CDR3 sequence is 15 residues long. The ends were cut back, 5 bases at V and 0 bases at J, with 11 bases in the middle. The germline gives CDR1 LNHDA, CDR2 SQIVND (reference sequence). The CDR3 sequence is CASSSSFLSYNEQFF. CDR3 nucleotides: TGTGCCAGTAGTTCCTCTTTCCTCTCCTACAATGAGCAGTTCTTC.

The V gene is TRBV2, the J gene TRBJ2-5; TRBD1 matches at 7 bases. Germline-derived CDR1 and CDR2 are SNHLY and FYNNEI. The CDR3 extends over 14 amino acids. V shed 6 bases, J shed 4 bases, and the junction held 8 bases outside the gene matches. The CDR3: CASSPGQEGETQYF. CDR3 DNA: TGTGCCAGCAGCCCCGGACAGGAAGGAGAGACCCAGTACTTC.

The chain uses TRBV19 and TRBJ2-2; D possibly uses TRBD1 or TRBD2 (5 bases each). Trimming removed 7 bases at V and 0 bases at J, with 9 bases between. The germline V gene has CDR1 LNHDA and CDR2 SQIVND (reference sequence). This CDR3 has 14 amino acids. The CDR3 bases are TGTGCCAGTAAGGGACGGACGAACACCGGGGAGCTGTTTTTT. This translates into CASKGRTNTGELFF. Full variable domain (outside the CDR3, taken from reference TRBV19 and TRBJ2-2): DGGITQSPKYLFRKEGQNVTLSCEQNLNHDAMYWYRQDPGQGLRLIYYSQIVNDFQKGDIAEGYSVSREKKESFPLTVTSAQKNPTAFYLCASKGRTNTGELFFGEGSRLTVL.

This clone was counted a single time. This chain uses TRBV18 with TRBJ2-7; D not certain. Deletions cut 3 bases from V and 0 bases from J, with 3 bases between. The germline V gene encodes CDR1 KGHSH and CDR2 LQKENI. There are 12 residues in the CDR3. CDR3 in DNA: TGTGCCAGCTCACCCCACTCCTACGAGCAGTACTTC. Encoded protein: CASSPHSYEQYF.

The gene calls are TRBV28 and TRBJ2-4; the match to TRBD1 covers 8 bases. The length of the CDR3 is 16 residues. The V gene's germline CDR1 is MDHEN and CDR2 SYDVKM. V lost 5 bases to trimming and J lost 5 bases; unmatched junction nucleotides: 11. CDR3 amino acids: CASSPLAGTGQNIQYF. In DNA form, the CDR3 reads TGTGCCAGCAGTCCACTTGCCGGGACAGGTCAAAACATTCAGTACTTC.

This clone was seen only a few times. The rearrangement joins TRBV2 to TRBJ1-2, with 9 nucleotides matching TRBD1. Germline V CDR1 and CDR2: SNHLY, FYNNEI. The J segment lost 7 bases and the V segment lost 0 bases, leaving 3 bases of the junction unmatched. The CDR3 totals 14 residues. Here the CDR3 DNA reads TGTGCCAGCAGTGAAGCGCGACAGGGGGGTGGCTACACCTTC. Translation: CASSEARQGGGYTF.

This clone was observed a few times. J is TRBJ2-2 and V is TRBV4-2, with 9 bases identical to TRBD2. Trimming removed 0 bases from V and 11 bases from J; junction bases left unmatched: 4. The CDR3 length is 14 residues. Germline assignment: CDR1 LGHNA and CDR2 YNFKEQ. CDR3 protein: CASSQDPAGGELFF. Written as DNA, the CDR3 is TGTGCCAGCAGCCAAGATCCAGCGGGGGGTGAGCTGTTTTTT.

V is TRBV6-4 and J is TRBJ2-6, with 7 bases aligning to TRBD2. In germline, CDR1 is MRHNA, CDR2 SNTAGT. Trimming removed 4 bases from V and 0 bases from J; junction bases left unmatched: 0. This CDR3 spans 15 amino acids. The CDR3 is CASSGEGSGANVLTF. The DNA of the CDR3 is TGTGCCAGCAGTGGGGAGGGCTCTGGGGCCAACGTCCTGACTTTC.

V gene TRBV21-1 combines with J gene TRBJ1-1; the DNA was not compared with TRBD1, the D call given in the table. TRBV21-1 is tagged as a pseudogene. CDR3 length: 15 residues. This chain's CDR3 is CASSKESDRHTEAFF. In nucleotides, the CDR3 is TGTGCCAGCAGCAAAGAGTCTGACAGACACACTGAAGCTTTCTTT.

The gene calls are TRBV5-1 and TRBJ2-5, with a tentative D call TRBD1 (5 bases). CDR3 length equals 14 residues. The V and J ends lost 5 bases and 1 base respectively, with 12 bases between them. Looked up from germline, CDR1 is SGHRS and CDR2 is YFSETQ. The CDR3, as DNA: TGCGCCAGCAGAACAGGACGGACCCAAGAGACCCAGTACTTC. It is translated as CASRTGRTQETQYF.

The V and J genes are TRBV29-1 and TRBJ2-7; 9 bases are a match to TRBD2. Germline trimming cut 4 bases from V and 2 bases from J; bases unmatched to any gene: 9. CDR1 and CDR2 from the germline V gene are SQVTM and ANQGSEA. The CDR3 covers 15 residues. CDR3: CSVAVFAGGTYEQYF. DNA for the CDR3: TGCAGCGTTGCTGTATTTGCGGGAGGGACCTACGAGCAGTACTTC.

This rearrangement joins TRBV15 to TRBJ1-5, with no clear D. The CDR3 spans 13 residues. Germline CDR1 and CDR2: LNHNV and YYDKDF (reference sequence). The germline V and J ends were trimmed by 5 bases and 1 base, with 6 bases remaining between them. The chain's CDR3 is CATSLGSNQPQHF. Here the CDR3 DNA reads TGTGCCACCAGCCTAGGAAGCAATCAGCCCCAGCATTTT.

The chain couples TRBV5-4 to TRBJ1-2, with D perhaps TRBD1 (6 bases). CDR3 length equals 15 residues. V was shortened by 3 bases and J by 0 bases, with 12 bases between the two germline ends. Germline V gene lookup returns CDR1 SGHNT and CDR2 YYREEE (reference sequence). DNA of the CDR3: TGTGCCAGCAGCTCGCCAGGGGTCCCTAACTATGGCTACACCTTC. It specifies CASSSPGVPNYGYTF.

The CDR3 protein is CASSMRTGSEKLFF. In DNA form, the CDR3 reads TGTGCCAGCAGTATGAGGACAGGGTCCGAAAAACTGTTTTTT. The rearrangement uses TRBV28 and TRBJ1-4, with TRBD1 matching 8 bases. The CDR3 is made up of 14 amino acids. The V and J ends lost 5 bases and 8 bases, in that order; junction bases with no gene match: 7. Per the germline V gene, CDR1 is MDHEN and CDR2 is SYDVKM. Supplemented by reference TRBV28 and TRBJ1-4, the full variable domain reads DVKVTQSSRYLVKRTGEKVFLECVQDMDHENMFWYRQDPGLGLRLIYFSYDVKMKEKGDIPEGYSVSREKKERFSLILESASTNQTSMYLCASSMRTGSEKLFFGSGTQLSVL.

The table lists this clone with a count of one. The genes are TRBV11-2 and TRBJ2-3, with D possibly called TRBD1 or TRBD2 (5 bases each). V lost 2 bases to trimming and J lost 0 bases, with 21 bases between them. The CDR3 loop spans 19 amino acids. Germline V gene sequence: CDR1 SGHAT, CDR2 FQNNGV. The CDR3 DNA is TGTGCCAGCAGCTTATGGGGACGGACTCACTTTACTAGCACAGATACGCAGTATTTT. Translating it yields CASSLWGRTHFTSTDTQYF. Supplemented by reference TRBV11-2 and TRBJ2-3, the full variable domain reads EAGVAQSPRYKIIEKRQSVAFWCNPISGHATLYWYQQILGQGPKLLIQFQNNGVVDDSQLPKDRFSAERLKGVDSTLKIQPAKLEDSAVYLCASSLWGRTHFTSTDTQYFGPGTRLTVL.

V gene TRBV4-3 combines with J gene TRBJ1-1, with D unclear. Trimming removed 0 bases at V and 4 bases at J, with 18 bases between. Germline V gives CDR1 LGHNA, CDR2 YSLEER. The CDR3 loop spans 17 amino acids. CDR3: CASSQDRGQALGTEAFF. In DNA form, the CDR3 reads TGCGCCAGCAGCCAAGATCGAGGGCAGGCCCTGGGCACTGAAGCTTTCTTT.